The rows below give T cell receptor beta chains drawn from one sample of a study of blood T cell repertoires in COVID-19. Sequenced by immunoSEQ multiplex PCR; TCRdb stores in-frame clones only, minus some. In the table there are about 270,000 clones, around nine tenths of which are singletons. Material: peripheral blood. All receptors derive from a man between 40 and 49 years old with active or convalescent COVID-19. Both conserved end residues are part of each CDR3. The D gene is left open where the match is weak. Size tells how often a clone was seen (once, few, many) or the class of an expanded clone, and some rows leave it out.

abundance,v_gene,d_gene,j_gene,CDR3aa,CDR3nt
-,TRBV5-4,-,TRBJ1-2,CASSLSGNDYGYTF,TGTGCCAGCAGCTTGTCAGGGAACGACTATGGCTACACCTTC
-,TRBV28,-,TRBJ2-7,CASSLTTGSGYEQYF,TGTGCCAGCAGTCTAACCACCGGGAGTGGGTACGAGCAGTACTTC
-,TRBV6-1,-,TRBJ2-7,CASSEVNSLIYEQYF,TGTGCCAGCAGTGAAGTCAACAGCCTCATATACGAGCAGTACTTC
once,TRBV2,TRBD1,TRBJ1-6,CASSLSGTGDSPLHF,TGTGCCAGCAGTTTGAGTGGCACAGGGGATTCACCCCTCCACTTT
-,TRBV28,TRBD1,TRBJ1-2,CASSSGGTGRYGYTF,TGTGCCAGCAGTTCCGGCGGGACAGGAAGATATGGCTACACCTTC
few,TRBV11-3,-,TRBJ2-2,CASSLQTGMNTGELFF,TGTGCCAGCAGCTTACAAACAGGGATGAACACCGGGGAGCTGTTTTTT
-,TRBV11-2,TRBD2,TRBJ2-7,CASSLAAGVYEQYF,TGTGCCAGCAGCTTAGCAGCGGGAGTCTACGAGCAGTACTTC
few,TRBV7-8,-,TRBJ1-1,CASSLVFSTEAFF,TGTGCCAGCAGCTTAGTCTTTAGCACTGAAGCTTTCTTT
-,TRBV5-6,-,TRBJ1-2,CASSLRRTDYGYTF,TGTGCCAGCAGCTTGAGGAGGACTGACTATGGCTACACCTTC
-,TRBV15,-,TRBJ1-1,CATSRIQGTTEAFF,TGTGCCACCAGCAGAATTCAGGGGACCACTGAAGCTTTCTTT
-,TRBV6-6,TRBD1,TRBJ2-7,CASSYPRDSHSYEQYF,TGTGCCAGCAGTTACCCAAGGGACAGCCATTCCTACGAGCAGTACTTC
-,TRBV27,-,TRBJ1-5,CASRPGGNQPQHF,TGTGCCAGCAGGCCCGGGGGCAATCAGCCCCAGCATTTT
-,TRBV30,-,TRBJ1-4,CAGFGRGREKLFF,TGTGCCGGCTTCGGCAGGGGAAGGGAAAAACTGTTTTTT
-,TRBV11-2,TRBD1,TRBJ2-7,CASSPGPGQGVYEQYF,TGTGCCAGCAGCCCGGGACCGGGACAGGGGGTCTACGAGCAGTACTTC
-,TRBV5-1,-,TRBJ2-5,CASSLGQGRQETQYF,TGCGCCAGCAGCTTGGGGCAGGGTAGGCAAGAGACCCAGTACTTC
-,TRBV6-5,-,TRBJ2-3,CASRIHRDTDTQYF,TGTGCCAGCAGAATACACAGGGACACAGATACGCAGTATTTT
-,TRBV3-1/TRBV3-2,TRBD2,TRBJ2-1,CASSRIAGKHEQFF,TGTGCCAGCAGCCGCATAGCGGGAAAACATGAGCAGTTCTTC
-,TRBV5-5,TRBD1,TRBJ2-1,CASSLPGQGGNEQFF,TGTGCCAGCAGCTTGCCGGGACAGGGAGGGAATGAGCAGTTCTTC
-,TRBV9,-,TRBJ1-1,CASSTQQGLGTEAFF,TGTGCCAGCAGCACTCAACAGGGTTTAGGCACTGAAGCTTTCTTT
-,TRBV2,TRBD1,TRBJ2-7,CASRGDRVGGLEQYF,TGTGCCAGCAGGGGGGACAGGGTGGGCGGCTTGGAGCAGTACTTC
-,TRBV5-1,TRBD1,TRBJ2-3,CASSKGQGRTDTQYF,TGCGCCAGCAGCAAGGGACAGGGAAGGACAGATACGCAGTATTTT
-,TRBV6-5,-,TRBJ1-5,CASSYSSVNQPQHF,TGTGCCAGCAGTTACTCTTCAGTCAATCAGCCCCAGCATTTT
-,TRBV7-9,-,TRBJ1-3,CASSSQGLSGNTIYF,TGTGCCAGCAGCTCACAGGGCCTCTCTGGAAACACCATATATTTT
once,TRBV6-5,TRBD1,TRBJ2-7,CASSYTGQGAREQYF,TGTGCCAGCAGTTACACCGGACAGGGGGCCCGCGAGCAGTACTTC
-,TRBV24-1,TRBD2,TRBJ2-2,CATSGAWREGTTGELFF,TGTGCCACCAGTGGTGCCTGGCGGGAGGGCACCACCGGGGAGCTGTTTTTT
-,TRBV7-2,TRBD1,TRBJ1-2,CASSLSGTGGYGYTF,TGTGCCAGCAGCTTGAGCGGGACAGGAGGCTATGGCTACACCTTC
-,TRBV7-6,TRBD2,TRBJ2-3,CASSLGRTSKGTDTQYF,TGTGCCAGCAGCTTAGGAAGGACTAGCAAGGGCACAGATACGCAGTATTTT
-,TRBV27,TRBD2,TRBJ2-5,CASSLSGRAPETQYF,TGTGCCAGCAGTTTATCCGGGAGGGCCCCAGAGACCCAGTACTTC
-,TRBV6-1,-,TRBJ2-5,CASSESVGWYFQETQYF,TGTGCCAGCAGTGAATCGGTTGGTTGGTACTTCCAAGAGACCCAGTACTTC
few,TRBV14,-,TRBJ1-2,CASSQEADRSYGYTF,TGTGCCAGCAGCCAAGAGGCTGACAGGTCCTATGGCTACACCTTC
-,TRBV3-1/TRBV3-2,TRBD1,TRBJ2-7,CASSHVGQGMYEQYF,TGTGCCAGCAGCCACGTTGGACAGGGTATGTACGAGCAGTACTTC